Below, 18 T cell receptor beta chains from the same sample are listed, as sequenced in a study of blood T cell repertoires in COVID-19. Method: immunoSEQ multiplex PCR; TCRdb's copy keeps in-frame clones and lacks some. The profile covers a few hundred thousand clones, with 70% to 90% appearing a single time and 7.8% taken by the ten largest. Sequencing used peripheral blood. The receptor set was obtained from a woman aged 50 to 60 who had recovered from COVID-19.

In this sample, this clone turned up once. The chain employs TRBV27 and TRBJ2-1, with 10 positions matching TRBD1. The CDR3 runs 17 residues. V lost 5 bases and J lost 6; bases outside the gene matches: 13. The germline V gene encodes CDR1 MNHEY and CDR2 SMNVEV (reference sequence). The CDR3 DNA sequence: TGTGCCAGCAGTCCCATTTGGGGACAGGGGCTGGGCAATGAGCAGTTCTTC. Amino acid sequence: CASSPIWGQGLGNEQFF.

This rearrangement joins TRBV9 to TRBJ2-1; D perhaps matches TRBD1 (7 bases). Per germline, CDR1 SGDLS and CDR2 YYNGEE. Between the trimmed V and J ends, which lost 3 bases and 4 bases, there was a span of 14 bases. There are 15 residues in the CDR3. CDR3 in DNA: TGTGCCAGCAGCGCCGCGGGACAGTTATACAATGAGCAGTTCTTC. Translation gives CASSAAGQLYNEQFF.

The chain links TRBV11-3 to TRBJ1-1; a weak D match, TRBD1 (6 bases). Trimming removed 5 bases from V and 5 bases from J, with 15 bases in between. In germline, CDR1 is SGHNT, CDR2 YENEEA. This CDR3 has 14 residues. This chain's CDR3 is CASSPRGGGTEAFF. For the CDR3, the DNA is TGTGCCAGCAGCCCCAGGGGAGGGGGAACTGAAGCTTTCTTT.

This clone was detected ten times or more. The chain combines TRBV9 with TRBJ2-1; TRBD2 aligns across 9 bases. The CDR3 contains 14 residues. V was clipped by 0 bases and J by 9 bases; unmatched bases: 4. Germline CDR1 is SGDLS and CDR2 is YYNGEE. The CDR3 DNA follows: TGTGCCAGCAGCGTAGTGTCTAGCGGGGTTGAGCAGTTCTTC. Amino acids: CASSVVSSGVEQFF.

J is TRBJ1-5 and V is TRBV7-2, with D possibly matching TRBD1 (5 bases). The germline V gene has CDR1 SGHTA and CDR2 FQGNSA. This CDR3 is built from 13 residues. V was cut by 1 base and J by 9 bases, with 10 bases left in between. The DNA for the CDR3 is TGTGCCAGCAGCTTAGAGGCCGGGGGGCCCCAGCATTTT. Protein product: CASSLEAGGPQHF.

This chain links TRBV28 with TRBJ1-1, with D perhaps matching TRBD1 (5 bases). CDR3 length: 13 residues. V was pared by 7 bases and J by 4 bases, with 13 bases between. Germline-derived CDR1 and CDR2 are MDHEN and SYDVKM. The CDR3 region has the DNA TGTGCCAGCAATTCCCGTAGGGGCACTGAAGCTTTCTTT. Its translation is CASNSRRGTEAFF. Looking up the rest from reference TRBV28 and TRBJ1-1 gives the full variable domain: DVKVTQSSRYLVKRTGEKVFLECVQDMDHENMFWYRQDPGLGLRLIYFSYDVKMKEKGDIPEGYSVSREKKERFSLILESASTNQTSMYLCASNSRRGTEAFFGQGTRLTVV.

This sequence joins TRBV2 and TRBJ2-7; possibly TRBD2 for D (5 bases). The germline V gene has CDR1 SNHLY and CDR2 FYNNEI. The CDR3 runs to 13 residues. Trimming pared 6 bases from V and 3 bases from J, leaving 12 bases between. Here the CDR3 DNA reads TGTGCCAGCAGGGAGGTCCGGGGCTACGAGCAGTACTTC. Its translation: CASREVRGYEQYF. The full variable domain, in which reference TRBV2 and TRBJ2-7 provide the parts outside the CDR3, is EPEVTQTPSHQVTQMGQEVILRCVPISNHLYFYWYRQILGQKVEFLVSFYNNEISEKSEIFDDQFSVERPDGSNFTLKIRSTKLEDSAMYFCASREVRGYEQYFGPGTRLTVT.

The CDR3 loop is CAISARVDEQFF. The CDR3 DNA is TGTGCCATCAGTGCCAGGGTTGATGAGCAGTTCTTC. V and J are TRBV10-3 and TRBJ2-1; D might be TRBD1 (5 bases). CDR1 is ENHRY and CDR2 is SYGVKD in the germline V gene. V lost 4 bases, J lost 8 bases, and 9 bases lay in between. The CDR3 spans 12 residues.

This rearrangement joins TRBV19 to TRBJ2-3; no firm D call. Deletions cut 1 base from V and 3 bases from J, with 14 bases between. This CDR3 has 16 residues. Germline CDR1 and CDR2: LNHDA and SQIVND (reference sequence). The chain's CDR3 is CASSIVYPFRTDTQYF. The CDR3 DNA reads as TGTGCCAGTAGTATAGTGTACCCTTTTCGGACAGATACGCAGTATTTT.

V usage is TRBV30 and J usage is TRBJ2-5; tentative D call: TRBD1 (6 bases). Germline V gene data show CDR1 as GTSNPN and CDR2 as SVGIG (reference sequence). The CDR3 sequence is 14 residues long. V was pared by 3 bases and J by 5 bases, with 16 bases between. The CDR3 protein is CAWRARRQGETQYF. In nucleotides, the CDR3 is TGTGCCTGGAGGGCCCGTAGGCAGGGGGAGACCCAGTACTTC.

The chain couples TRBV19 to TRBJ1-6; perhaps TRBD1 as D (5 bases). V lost 10 bases and J 9 bases, leaving 28 bases between the germline ends. The V gene's germline CDR1 is LNHDA and CDR2 SQIVND (reference sequence). The CDR3 spans 17 residues. In DNA, the CDR3 is TGTGCCAAGGCAAACCGGGCAGGGAGGATCGGGAGTTCACCCCTCCACTTT. As protein: CAKANRAGRIGSSPLHF.

J is TRBJ1-1 and V is TRBV29-1; 9 positions agree with TRBD1. Looked up from germline, CDR1 is SQVTM and CDR2 is ANQGSEA. This CDR3 has 13 amino acids. V gave up 8 bases and J gave up 2 bases; unmatched junction bases: 6. CDR3 loop: CSPGGQGNTEAFF. CDR3 DNA sequence: TGCAGCCCTGGGGGACAGGGAAACACTGAAGCTTTCTTT.

J is TRBJ1-1 and V is TRBV11-2; D is undetermined. There are 14 residues in the CDR3. Trimming took off 2 bases at V and 1 base at J, with 8 bases between the two ends. In germline, CDR1 is SGHAT, CDR2 FQNNGV. This CDR3 is CASSLRRENTEAFF. The DNA of the CDR3 is TGTGCCAGCAGCTTAAGACGGGAGAACACTGAAGCTTTCTTT.

This chain joins TRBV11-1 and TRBJ2-5, with D possibly TRBD2 on 5 matching bases. The CDR3 runs 15 residues. Germline CDR1 is SGHAT and CDR2 is FQDESV (reference sequence). Trimming removed 1 base at V and 3 bases at J, with 12 bases between. In DNA form, the CDR3 reads TGTGCCAGCAGCTTAGTCCCTAGCAGCGAAGAGACCCAGTACTTC. Its translation is CASSLVPSSEETQYF.

This sequence joins TRBV7-2 and TRBJ1-5; possibly TRBD1 for D (5 bases). CDR1 is SGHTA, CDR2 FQGNSA, per germline. The CDR3 sequence is 15 residues long. Between the trimmed V and J ends, which lost 2 bases and 4 bases, there was a span of 12 bases. The CDR3 loop reads CASSLRQGANQPQHF. The CDR3 DNA follows: TGTGCCAGCAGCTTACGCCAAGGGGCAAATCAGCCCCAGCATTTT.

The chain couples TRBV19 to TRBJ1-5; 9 bases match TRBD1. With 7 bases clipped from V and 2 bases from J, the junction kept 6 bases outside the gene matches. Germline-derived CDR1 and CDR2 are LNHDA and SQIVND (reference sequence). The CDR3 has 15 residues. The CDR3 reads CASTGGQGRNQPQHF. In DNA form, the CDR3 reads TGTGCCAGTACAGGGGGACAGGGTCGCAATCAGCCCCAGCATTTT.

The rearrangement uses TRBV30 and TRBJ2-2; 7 nucleotides line up with TRBD1. The CDR3 has 14 residues. J was trimmed by 4 bases and V by 5 bases; bases with no gene match: 7. Germline V gives CDR1 GTSNPN, CDR2 SVGIG (reference sequence). For the CDR3, the DNA is TGTGCCTGGGGCAGGGGGATGGGCACCGGGGAGCTGTTTTTT. As protein: CAWGRGMGTGELFF.

The chain couples TRBV5-5 to TRBJ1-2; D is unresolved. V lost 6 bases, J lost 4 bases, and 22 bases lay in between. Per germline, CDR1 SGHKS and CDR2 YYEKEE (reference sequence). This CDR3 comprises 16 residues. The CDR3 DNA reads TGTGCCAGCACCTTTGAGGCGGGAAGGAGTGCCTATGGCTACACCTTC. Protein product: CASTFEAGRSAYGYTF.